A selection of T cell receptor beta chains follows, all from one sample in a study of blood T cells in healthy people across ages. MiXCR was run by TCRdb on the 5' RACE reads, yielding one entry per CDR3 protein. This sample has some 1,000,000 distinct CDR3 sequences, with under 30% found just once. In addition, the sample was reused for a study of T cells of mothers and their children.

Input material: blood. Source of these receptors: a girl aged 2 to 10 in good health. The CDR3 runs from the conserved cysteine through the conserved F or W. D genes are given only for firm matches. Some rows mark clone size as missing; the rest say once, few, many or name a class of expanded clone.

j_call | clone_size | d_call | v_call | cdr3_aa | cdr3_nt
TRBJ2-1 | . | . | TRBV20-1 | CSASGQNDNEQFF | TGCAGTGCTAGTGGCCAGAATGACAATGAGCAGTTCTTC
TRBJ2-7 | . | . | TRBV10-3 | CAISPGDSYEQYF | TGTGCCATTAGTCCGGGGGATTCCTACGAGCAGTACTTC
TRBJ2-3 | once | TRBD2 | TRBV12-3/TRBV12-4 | CASTLVPSGGIGDTQYF | TGTGCCAGCACCCTGGTCCCTAGCGGGGGAATCGGAGATACGCAGTATTTT
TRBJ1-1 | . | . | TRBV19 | CASNPFSGRMNTEAFF | TGTGCCAGTAATCCATTCTCGGGACGGATGAACACTGAAGCTTTCTTT
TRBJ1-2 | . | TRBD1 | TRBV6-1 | CASSRDRGRNYGYTF | TGTGCCAGCAGTCGGGACAGGGGAAGAAACTATGGCTACACCTTC
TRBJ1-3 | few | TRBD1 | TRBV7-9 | CASSYPRQGAGNTIYF | TGTGCCAGCAGCTACCCCAGACAGGGGGCTGGAAACACCATATATTTT
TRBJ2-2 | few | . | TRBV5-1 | CASSLDRLNTGELFF | TGCGCCAGCAGCTTGGATCGACTGAACACCGGGGAGCTGTTTTTT
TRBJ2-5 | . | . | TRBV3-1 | CASSTLAGTLKETQYF | TGTGCCAGCAGCACTCTCGCCGGGACACTTAAAGAGACCCAGTACTTC
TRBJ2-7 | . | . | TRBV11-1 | CASSQTGEDYEQYF | TGTGCCAGCAGTCAAACAGGAGAGGATTACGAGCAGTACTTC
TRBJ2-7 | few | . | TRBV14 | CASSQRPKPNEQYF | TGTGCCAGCAGCCAAAGACCCAAACCGAACGAGCAGTACTTC